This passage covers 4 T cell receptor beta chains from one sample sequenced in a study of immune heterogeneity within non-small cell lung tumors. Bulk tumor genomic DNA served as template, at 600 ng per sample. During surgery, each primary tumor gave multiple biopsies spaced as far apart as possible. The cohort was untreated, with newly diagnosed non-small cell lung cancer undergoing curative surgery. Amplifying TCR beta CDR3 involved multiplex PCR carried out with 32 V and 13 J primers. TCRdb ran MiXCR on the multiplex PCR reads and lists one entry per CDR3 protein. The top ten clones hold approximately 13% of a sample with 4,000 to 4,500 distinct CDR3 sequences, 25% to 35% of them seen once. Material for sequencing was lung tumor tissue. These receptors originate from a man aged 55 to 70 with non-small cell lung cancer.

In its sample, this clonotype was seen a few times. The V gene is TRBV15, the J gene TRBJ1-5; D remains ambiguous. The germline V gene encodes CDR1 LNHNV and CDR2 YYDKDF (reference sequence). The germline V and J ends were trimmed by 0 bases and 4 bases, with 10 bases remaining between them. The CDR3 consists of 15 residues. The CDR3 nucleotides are TGTGCCACCAGCAGAGATGTGGGCAAAAATCAGCCCCAGCATTTT. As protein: CATSRDVGKNQPQHF.

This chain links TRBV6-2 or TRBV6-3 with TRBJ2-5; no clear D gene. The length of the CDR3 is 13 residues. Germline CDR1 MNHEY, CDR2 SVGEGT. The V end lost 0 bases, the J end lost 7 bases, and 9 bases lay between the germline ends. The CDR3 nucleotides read TGTGCCAGCAGTTACTCGATCGTGACGACCCAGTACTTC. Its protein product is CASSYSIVTTQYF.

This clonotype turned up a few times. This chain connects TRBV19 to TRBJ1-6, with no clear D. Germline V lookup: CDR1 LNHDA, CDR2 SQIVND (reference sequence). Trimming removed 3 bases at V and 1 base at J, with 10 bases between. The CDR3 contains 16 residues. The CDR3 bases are TGTGCCAGTAGTATTAACAAGGGATCCTATAATTCACCCCTCCACTTT. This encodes CASSINKGSYNSPLHF.

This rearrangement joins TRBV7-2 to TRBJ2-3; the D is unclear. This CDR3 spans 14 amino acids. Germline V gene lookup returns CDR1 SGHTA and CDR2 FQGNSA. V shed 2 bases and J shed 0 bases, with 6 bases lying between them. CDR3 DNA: TGTGCCAGCAGCTTACAATCTAGCACAGATACGCAGTATTTT. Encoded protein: CASSLQSSTDTQYF.